This TCR beta chain was captured in a study of blood T cell repertoires in COVID-19. TCRdb's table, derived via immunoSEQ multiplex PCR, lists solely in-frame clones and lacks some. The table lists some 77,000 clones, around 81% of them singletons. CDR3 length: 15 amino acids. Germline lookup yields CDR1 MNHEY and CDR2 SMNVEV (reference sequence). The V end lost 1 base, the J end lost 9 bases, and 16 bases lay between the germline ends. A few counts support this clone. The TCR was taken from a woman in her 70s with acute or convalescent COVID-19. V and J are TRBV27 and TRBJ2-1; a possible D gene is TRBD2 (5 bases). The sample consisted of peripheral blood. CDR3 DNA: TGTGCCAGCAGTTTATGGGGAGTGTATGAGGGTGAGCAGTTCTTC. Protein sequence: CASSLWGVYEGEQFF.